The source of this T cell receptor beta chain is a study of T cell responses to AZD1222 COVID-19 vaccine. Study observations and caveats: None of the repertoires were sampled until the peak T cell response had passed.

TCRdb keeps only in-frame clones here, not all; method: immunoSEQ multiplex PCR. The sample carries 55,000 to 80,000 clones, about 85% recorded once. Germline V gene lookup returns CDR1 SEHNR and CDR2 FQNEAQ (reference sequence). J gave up 7 bases and V 0 bases, and 4 bases lay outside the gene matches. This CDR3 is built from 16 residues. As for this clone: Its target is unknown.

The gene calls are TRBV7-9 and TRBJ2-1; 12 bases line up with TRBD2. Sequencing was performed on peripheral blood, taken on day 0 of AZD1222 vaccination. This clonotype was obtained from an adult in good health. The CDR3 spells CASSLALAGGRNEQFF. The CDR3 coding sequence is TGTGCCAGCAGCTTAGCGCTAGCGGGAGGGCGAAATGAGCAGTTCTTC.